The clone carrying this T cell receptor (beta chain) was counted between two and nine times. Its cognate antigen is unknown. The junction differs from germline at one of its ends, possibly a read error. The entire patient cohort was treatment-naive prior to thyroid surgery. The record originates from a study of metastatic and nonmetastatic thyroid tumors. Study details: Both malignant and benign thyroid patients supplied peripheral blood and tumor or nodule tissue samples, across which the repertoires of these patients were then compared.

TCRdb re-analyzed the PCR reads using MiXCR. The repertoire holds about 16,000 clones, with roughly a quarter as singletons. Study outcomes and limitations: Versus benign nodules, malignant thyroid tumors reportedly had significantly higher TCR beta diversity, in blood and tumor.

The receptor comes from a female donor with papillary thyroid cancer or a benign thyroid nodule (not recorded which). Some clones in this sample may be carry-over from other donors' samples. The sample was adjacent normal tissue.

CDR3 DNA: TGTGCCAGCAGTTCAGGACAGGGGGCTCACACTGAAGCTCTCTTT. Amino acids: CASSSGQGAHTEALF. This rearrangement joins TRBV12-3 or TRBV12-4 to TRBJ1-1, with 11 bases lining up with TRBD1. There are 15 residues in the CDR3.